The 23 T cell receptor beta chains listed next were all sequenced from one sample in a study of T cells in Graves' hyperthyroidism and ophthalmopathy. RNA transcripts provided the source from which TCR beta CDR3 regions were amplified. HTBI primers were employed in a first-round RT-PCR of the TCR CDR3. Using its own MiXCR run on the multiplex PCR reads, TCRdb lists one record per CDR3 protein. The profile shows fewer than 400,000 distinct CDR3 sequences, approximately 25% of them singletons. The sample consisted of blood. The receptors originated from a middle-aged man with Graves' hyperthyroidism.

This clonotype was seen repeatedly, ten times or more. DNA for the CDR3: TGTGCCAGCAGTTACTCAAGCGGGAGGGCCGGTGAGACCCAGTACTTC. As protein: CASSYSSGRAGETQYF. The V gene is TRBV6-6, the J gene TRBJ2-5; the match to TRBD2 covers 10 bases. The CDR3 totals 16 residues. Germline CDR1 and CDR2: MNHNY and SVGAGI (reference sequence). V gave up 0 bases and J gave up 5 bases; unmatched junction bases: 6.

This clonotype was detected many times. This sequence joins TRBV5-1 and TRBJ2-7; tentative D call: TRBD1 (5 bases). Deletions cut 4 bases from V and 2 bases from J, with 16 bases between. Germline V gene lookup returns CDR1 SGHRS and CDR2 YFSETQ. This CDR3 region has 15 residues. The CDR3 region is CASSLTWGRPYEQYF. The CDR3 DNA sequence: TGCGCCAGCAGCCTAACATGGGGCAGACCCTACGAGCAGTACTTC.

The V and J genes are TRBV6-2 or TRBV6-3 and TRBJ2-3; the match to TRBD2 covers 9 bases. The trim removed 6 bases at V and 5 bases at J, leaving 9 bases unmatched. The CDR3 extends over 15 amino acids. Germline loops: CDR1 MNHEY, CDR2 SVGEGT. The CDR3 nucleotides are TGTGCCAGCAGCATATTAGCGGGAGAGGAAGATACGCAGTATTTT. Translation: CASSILAGEEDTQYF.

This chain joins TRBV7-9 and TRBJ2-5; TRBD2 aligns across 8 bases. After removal of 8 bases from V and 5 bases from J, the junction contained 7 bases not matched to a gene. CDR3 length: 13 amino acids. Germline assignment: CDR1 SEHNR and CDR2 FQNEAQ (reference sequence). The CDR3 region is CASSRGGRETQYF. CDR3 nucleotide sequence: TGTGCCAGCTCTCGGGGGGGGCGCGAGACCCAGTACTTC.

The rearrangement joins TRBV4-1 to TRBJ2-1; tentatively, D is TRBD2 (6 bases). Trimming shortened V by 0 bases and J by 6 bases, and 15 bases separated the two germline ends. The CDR3 length is 16 residues. The germline gives CDR1 MGHRA, CDR2 YSYEKL. Here the CDR3 DNA reads TGCGCCAGCAGCCAAGAGGGTGGAGGGATCATCAATGAGCAGTTCTTC. It codes for CASSQEGGGIINEQFF.

This clonotype was counted at least ten times. The genes are TRBV27 and TRBJ2-7, with 13 bases aligning to TRBD2. This CDR3 has 17 amino acids. The V segment lost 4 bases and the J segment 6 bases; nucleotides outside the gene matches: 12. Germline V gene data show CDR1 as MNHEY and CDR2 as SMNVEV (reference sequence). The DNA for the CDR3 is TGTGCCAGCAGTTCACGCCCACTAGCGGGAGGGTCCGGCGAGCAGTACTTC. Encoded protein: CASSSRPLAGGSGEQYF.

In this sample, this clonotype turned up a few times. The V and J genes are TRBV2 and TRBJ1-1, with 9 nucleotides matching TRBD1. This CDR3 has 14 residues. V was pared by 4 bases and J by 10 bases, with 10 bases of the junction left unmatched. Germline V gives CDR1 SNHLY, CDR2 FYNNEI. The CDR3 DNA reads as TGTGCCAGCAGTGGAACAGGGGGCGTTGGCCGAGCTTTCTTT. As protein: CASSGTGGVGRAFF.

This clonotype was seen at least ten times. The chain combines TRBV3-1 with TRBJ2-5; D might be TRBD1 (5 bases). This CDR3 has 17 amino acids. V was shortened by 0 bases and J by 5 bases, with 19 bases between the two germline ends. Germline V gene data show CDR1 as LGHDT and CDR2 as YNNKEL (reference sequence). This CDR3 reads CASSQESAAGRRETQYF. The CDR3 DNA sequence: TGTGCCAGCAGCCAAGAGAGCGCCGCAGGGCGCCGCGAGACCCAGTACTTC.

This clonotype came up a few times. The rearrangement links TRBV28 to TRBJ2-1, with D unclear. The germline CDR1 and CDR2 sequences are MDHEN and SYDVKM. Trimming took off 1 base at V and 3 bases at J, with 7 bases between the two ends. The CDR3 extends over 14 amino acids. CDR3 residues: CASSLLISYNEQFF. DNA for the CDR3: TGTGCCAGCAGTTTATTAATAAGCTACAATGAGCAGTTCTTC.

This clonotype was found many times. The chain employs TRBV28 and TRBJ1-5; no firm D call. The CDR3 totals 15 residues. V shed 3 bases and J shed 3 bases, with 12 bases lying between them. Germline CDR1 MDHEN, CDR2 SYDVKM. The CDR3 coding sequence is TGTGCCAGCAGTTTCCCAGACCCCATCAATCAGCCCCAGCATTTT. This sequence encodes CASSFPDPINQPQHF.

In its sample, this clonotype was seen a few times. V usage is TRBV7-3 and J usage is TRBJ2-2; TRBD1 agrees at 11 bases. Germline V CDR1 and CDR2: SGHTA, FQGTGA. V shed 5 bases, J shed 5 bases, and the junction held 4 bases outside the gene matches. The CDR3 has 15 amino acids. The CDR3 loop reads CASSRGQGGTGELFF. The CDR3 coding sequence is TGTGCCAGCAGCAGGGGACAGGGGGGTACCGGGGAGCTGTTTTTT.

The chain recombines TRBV5-1 with TRBJ2-3; 11 bases fit TRBD2. From germline, CDR1 is SGHRS and CDR2 YFSETQ. The CDR3 sequence is 20 residues long. V shed 4 bases and J 4 bases; nucleotides not matched to a gene: 20. The CDR3, as DNA: TGCGCCAGCAGCGAGACTAGCGGGGACGGGAGCCCCAACCCGCCAGATACGCAGTATTTT. Protein sequence: CASSETSGDGSPNPPDTQYF.

This sequence joins TRBV11-2 and TRBJ1-1; no clear D. The CDR3 runs 15 residues. Trimming cost V 5 bases and J 2 bases, with 15 bases left between them. CDR1 and CDR2 from the germline V gene are SGHAT and FQNNGV. The CDR3 coding sequence is TGTGCCAGCAGCGCGACTAGATTATTAAACACTGAAGCTTTCTTT. It specifies CASSATRLLNTEAFF.

The chain joins TRBV19 to TRBJ1-6; D unclear. CDR1 and CDR2 from the germline V gene are LNHDA and SQIVND (reference sequence). This CDR3 comprises 13 residues. V dropped 6 bases and J dropped 9 bases, with 12 bases sitting between them. The CDR3 sequence: CASSGREGSPLHF. The CDR3 region has the DNA TGTGCCAGTAGCGGACGGGAAGGTTCACCCCTCCACTTT.

Only a few counts were recorded for this clonotype. CDR3 DNA sequence: TGTGCCAGCAGGGACAGGTTGGCCACTGAAGCTTTCTTT. As protein: CASRDRLATEAFF. The chain combines TRBV2 with TRBJ1-1, with 7 bases that match TRBD1. Germline values: CDR1 SNHLY, CDR2 FYNNEI. This CDR3 is 13 amino acids long. The trim removed 6 bases at V and 4 bases at J, leaving 5 bases unmatched.

This clonotype was recorded a few times. V and J are TRBV7-2 and TRBJ1-5; D unresolved. The V end lost 6 bases, the J end lost 1 base, and 13 bases lay between the germline ends. The length of the CDR3 is 15 residues. Looked up from germline, CDR1 is SGHTA and CDR2 is FQGNSA. CDR3 protein: CASSITGQSNQPQHF. For the CDR3, the DNA is TGTGCCAGCAGTATTACGGGCCAGAGCAATCAGCCCCAGCATTTT.

The rearrangement links TRBV6-1 to TRBJ2-7; D possibly corresponds to TRBD1 (5 bases). Germline assignment: CDR1 MNHNS and CDR2 SASEGT. V shed 2 bases and J shed 2 bases, with 10 bases lying between them. The CDR3 is 14 residues long. In DNA, the CDR3 is TGTGCCAGCAGTGAAAGGGGCCCCGCCTACGAGCAGTACTTC. Its translation: CASSERGPAYEQYF.

The rearrangement uses TRBV7-2 and TRBJ2-2; no reliable D call. The CDR3 contains 16 residues. Germline V gene sequence: CDR1 SGHTA, CDR2 FQGNSA. Trimming stripped 1 base from V and 1 base from J, with 10 bases between. Written as DNA, the CDR3 is TGTGCCAGCAGCTTAGGGTCAGGTTGGAACACCGGGGAGCTGTTTTTT. Its protein is CASSLGSGWNTGELFF.

This clonotype was detected a few times. The chain is built from TRBV5-1 and TRBJ1-1; a possible D gene is TRBD1 (6 bases). The CDR3 loop spans 17 amino acids. The germline V and J ends were trimmed by 0 bases and 6 bases, with 21 bases remaining between them. Germline values: CDR1 SGHRS, CDR2 YFSETQ. In DNA, the CDR3 is TGCGCCAGCAGCTTGGGTCACACAGGGACCGTCGTTCCTGAAGCTTTCTTT. Protein product: CASSLGHTGTVVPEAFF.

This clonotype was observed many times. The chain uses TRBV28 and TRBJ1-1; D gene ambiguous. This CDR3 spans 14 amino acids. CDR1 is MDHEN, CDR2 SYDVKM, per germline. Trimming removed 5 bases at V and 5 bases at J, with 15 bases between. In DNA form, the CDR3 reads TGTGCCAGCAGTCCCGCCCCCGGGCGGACTGAAGCTTTCTTT. Protein sequence: CASSPAPGRTEAFF.

This clonotype has at least ten counts. The genes are TRBV30 and TRBJ1-1; the D is unclear. The CDR3 has 13 residues. CDR1 GTSNPN and CDR2 SVGIG come from the germline V gene (reference sequence). V was shortened by 0 bases and J by 3 bases, with 8 bases between the two germline ends. CDR3 nucleotides: TGTGCCTGGAGTGTAAGGCGGGACACTGAAGCTTTCTTT. Amino acid sequence: CAWSVRRDTEAFF.

The genes are TRBV7-8 and TRBJ2-1; no definite D call. This CDR3 has 13 residues. V lost 7 bases and J lost 2, with 9 bases in between. Germline assignment: CDR1 SGHVS and CDR2 FQNEAQ. The CDR3 region is CASKPVAYNEQFF. CDR3 in DNA: TGTGCCAGCAAACCGGTGGCCTACAATGAGCAGTTCTTC.

This clonotype was observed many times. One junction end does not reproduce the germline sequence, and a read error may be involved. The CDR3 DNA sequence: TGTGCCAGCAGCTTAGGCGGGACAGGGGTGAACTTC. Its protein product is CASSLGGTGVNF. This rearrangement joins TRBV11-2 to TRBJ2-5; the match to TRBD1 covers 10 bases. Germline values: CDR1 SGHAT, CDR2 FQNNGV. The CDR3 consists of 12 residues.